These T cell receptor beta chains were read from a single sample in a study of breast tumors, draining lymph nodes, adjacent tissues. Each CDR3 protein gets one entry after TCRdb re-called the multiplex PCR reads with MiXCR. The repertoire has tens of thousands of distinct CDR3 sequences, approximately 63% of them found once; the top ten carry around a quarter. Sequencing was performed on tumor-adjacent breast tissue. Receptors originate from a female donor with breast cancer. Some clones in this sample may be carry-over from other donors' samples. Both conserved end residues are part of each CDR3. A D gene is named only where the DNA matches it firmly. Clone size is stated in some rows and not others, as once, few, many or a class when expanded.

TGTGCCAGTAGTACAGCACAGGGGAGCAATCAGCCCCAGCATTTT	CASSTAQGSNQPQHF	TRBD1	TRBV19	TRBJ1-5	few
TGTGCCAGCAGCTTAGACTCTAGGGGGGGAGAGACCCAGTACTTC	CASSLDSRGGETQYF	-	TRBV11-2	TRBJ2-5	-
TGCAGTGCTAGTCGGGGGAGTAGGTACAATGAGCAGTTCTTC	CSASRGSRYNEQFF	-	TRBV20-1	TRBJ2-1	-
TGCGCCAGCAGTCTCCACTCGACTTCCTACGAGCAGTACTTC	CASSLHSTSYEQYF	-	TRBV5-1	TRBJ2-7	medium-sized
TGTGCCAGCAGTGAAGCGCAGGGTGGGACAGATACGCAGTATTTT	CASSEAQGGTDTQYF	-	TRBV6-1	TRBJ2-3	-
TGTGCCAGCAGAACCCCGGCAGTAGCGGGCCGCACAGATAGGCAGTATTTT	CASRTPAVAGRTDRQYF	TRBD2	TRBV6-6	TRBJ2-3	-
TGTGCCAGCAGTTTAGGGGTCACAAATCAGCCCCAGCATTTT	CASSLGVTNQPQHF	-	TRBV12-3/TRBV12-4	TRBJ1-5	-
TGCGCCAGCAGCTACGGGGACTTCACAGATACGCAGTATTTT	CASSYGDFTDTQYF	-	TRBV5-1	TRBJ2-3	medium-sized
TGCAGTGCTAGTAACAGCGGCTCGAACACCGGGGAGCTGTTTTTT	CSASNSGSNTGELFF	-	TRBV20-1	TRBJ2-2	-
TGCAGTGCTAGGGGGGTAGGACTAGCGGGAGGAAGGAATGAGCAGTTCTTC	CSARGVGLAGGRNEQFF	TRBD2	TRBV20-1	TRBJ2-1	few
TGCAGTGCTAGAGGACTAGCAGGTACAGATACGCAGTATTTT	CSARGLAGTDTQYF	TRBD2	TRBV20-1	TRBJ2-3	-
TGTGCCACCAGTGATCCTGGTAGCACAGATACGCAGTATTTT	CATSDPGSTDTQYF	-	TRBV24-1	TRBJ2-3	few
TGTGCCAGCAGTACTAGCGGGTACAATGAGCAGTTCTTC	CASSTSGYNEQFF	TRBD2	TRBV5-4	TRBJ2-1	-
TGTGCCAGCAGCTTATATGACAGGGGGTCCCAGCCCCAGCATTTT	CASSLYDRGSQPQHF	TRBD1	TRBV7-6	TRBJ1-5	medium-sized
TGTGCCAGTTTATCCGGGACAGAAAGTTACGAGCAGTACTTC	CASLSGTESYEQYF	TRBD1	TRBV18	TRBJ2-7	many
TGTGCCATCAGTGGAGGGGCGTCTAGCGGGACGGCCTACGAGCAGTACTTC	CAISGGASSGTAYEQYF	TRBD2	TRBV10-3	TRBJ2-7	large
TGTGCCAGCAGCTTAAGTCCAGGGTCCGCTGAAGCTTTCTTT	CASSLSPGSAEAFF	-	TRBV7-6	TRBJ1-1	once
TGTGCCAGCAGCTCAATTTCCCGGCAAGAGACCCAGTACTTC	CASSSISRQETQYF	-	TRBV7-2	TRBJ2-5	-
TGTGCCAGCAGCTTAGATAAGGACGGGGAGCTGTTTTTT	CASSLDKDGELFF	-	TRBV11-3	TRBJ2-2	many
TGTGCCAGCAATCGTGGGGGGACAGGGGGCGCTGGTGCGCGGGGGGAGCAGTACTTC	CASNRGGTGGAGARGEQYF	TRBD1	TRBV2	TRBJ2-7	-
TGTGCCAGCAGCTTAGCTTGGCCTAGCGGGGGAAACACCGGGGAGCTGCCTTTT	CASSLAWPSGGNTGELPF	TRBD2	TRBV7-9	TRBJ2-2	once
TGTGCCTGGAGTAGGGGCCCCTCTCGTGCTTTCTTT	CAWSRGPSRAFF	-	TRBV30	TRBJ1-1	-
TGCAGCGTTCGGACCGACACTGGAAACACCATATATTTT	CSVRTDTGNTIYF	-	TRBV29-1	TRBJ1-3	few